This T cell receptor beta chain emerged from a study of CD8+CD57+ T cells in acquired aplastic anemia. Across the whole study: Sorted CD4+ and CD8+ cell DNA averaged 3.2 ug. Findings and caveats of the study: Overlap between patients and controls comprised roughly 28 CD8+ CDR3 sequences. Between the patient and control groups, CD8+ Simpson's diversity did not differ significantly.

Patients sequenced had flow cytometry evidence of CD8+CD57+ cell expansion. Untreated patients provided the blood samples, with no therapy given before sampling. On this clonotype itself: Its antigen is unknown.

TCR beta VDJ and CDR3 profiling used genomic DNA as template. TCRdb redid the calling of the reads with MiXCR, one entry per CDR3 protein. Found here are fewer than 300,000 distinct CDR3 sequences, approximately 79% of them singletons; the top ten hold about 41%. The TCR originated in a human donor with aplastic anemia. The source material was sorted CD4+, CD8+, or CD8+CD57+ T cells (not recorded which) from PBMCs.

The CDR3 sequence is CASTDGSSGANVLTF. The CDR3 DNA follows: TGTGCCAGCACAGATGGTAGCTCTGGGGCCAACGTCCTGACTTTC. V and J are TRBV5-5 and TRBJ2-6; D is undetermined. Germline V gene lookup returns CDR1 SGHKS and CDR2 YYEKEE (reference sequence). Between the trimmed V and J ends, which lost 6 bases and 0 bases, there was a span of 10 bases. CDR3 length: 15 residues.